The entry that follows covers one TCR beta chain sequence. What it binds is unknown. This entry comes from a study of cytomegalovirus exposure and HLA in healthy donors. General observations from the study: Immune exposure information available was restricted to CMV serostatus. In an earlier analysis, in some 600 donors, most V segments appeared productive either ~87% or ~30% of the time.

Primers for the PCR totalled 60 Vbeta and 13 Jbeta. TCRdb's copy holds only in-frame clones and misses some; the assay was immunoSEQ multiplex PCR. The sample holds under 150,000 clones; about four fifths are singletons and the top ten take about 0.75%. J gave up 1 base and V 2 bases, and 11 bases lay outside the gene matches. Germline V CDR1 and CDR2: SGHTA, FQGNSA. The CDR3 consists of 18 residues. The sequencing input was PBMCs. The chain employs TRBV7-2 and TRBJ1-3; TRBD1 aligns across 7 bases. This clonotype was sampled from a man aged 18 to 30 in good health and CMV-seronegative. For the CDR3, the DNA is TGTGCCAGCAGCTTAAGTGTGGGACAGCGTTTTTCTGGAAACACCATATATTTT. Translation gives CASSLSVGQRFSGNTIYF. The whole variable domain, remainder taken from reference TRBV7-2 and TRBJ1-3, is GAGVSQSPSNKVTEKGKDVELRCDPISGHTALYWYRQSLGQGLEFLIYFQGNSAPDKSGLPSDRFSAERTGGSVSTLTIQRTQQEDSAVYLCASSLSVGQRFSGNTIYFGEGSWLTVV.